Listed here is a single T cell receptor (beta chain). The repertoire was sequenced with immunoSEQ multiplex PCR; TCRdb's copy has only in-frame clones and lacks some. In the table there are roughly 410,000 clones, around 95% of which are singletons. The CDR3 sequence is 15 residues long. Germline V gives CDR1 SQVTM, CDR2 ANQGSEA. With 3 bases clipped from V and 7 bases from J, the junction kept 5 bases outside the gene matches. This specimen belongs to a study of shared T cell receptors in the human thymus. The chain employs TRBV29-1 and TRBJ2-1, with 14 bases fitting TRBD2. Sequencing was carried out using thymocytes. This clonotype was obtained from a human donor. The CDR3 region is CSVEGTSGSRNEQFF. The CDR3 DNA is TGCAGCGTTGAGGGGACTAGCGGGAGCCGTAATGAGCAGTTCTTC.